These 12 T cell receptor beta chains came from one sample sequenced in a study of OX40 agonist ivuxolimab in advanced cancers. Here immunoSEQ multiplex PCR was the method, and the copy in TCRdb shows in-frame clones only, minus some. The sample lists 60,000 to 70,000 clones; around 90% were seen once. The starting material was CD4+ or CD8+ T cells sorted from blood, obtained in a trial of the OX40 agonist ivuxolimab. Receptor source: an adult with an advanced solid tumor such as melanoma, head and neck, liver or kidney cancer.

The genes are TRBV25-1 and TRBJ2-1; 10 bases fit TRBD2. With 3 bases clipped from V and 1 base from J, the junction kept 6 bases outside the gene matches. Looked up from germline, CDR1 is MGHDK and CDR2 is SYGVNS. This CDR3 spans 17 amino acids. Written as DNA, the CDR3 is TGTGCCAGCAGTGACACAACTAGCGGGATTTCCTACAATGAGCAGTTCTTC. It yields the protein CASSDTTSGISYNEQFF. Using reference TRBV25-1 and TRBJ2-1 for the parts outside the CDR3, the full variable domain is EADIYQTPRYLVIGTGKKITLECSQTMGHDKMYWYQQDPGMELHLIHYSYGVNSTEKGDLSSESTVSRIRTEHFPLTLESARPSHTSQYLCASSDTTSGISYNEQFFGPGTRLTVL.

The chain joins TRBV7-2 to TRBJ2-7; the D call may be TRBD1 or TRBD2 (6 bases each). V was clipped by 1 base and J by 2 bases, with 18 bases between them. Looked up from germline, CDR1 is SGHTA and CDR2 is FQGNSA. The CDR3 loop spans 17 amino acids. The CDR3 is CASSLDRGARGTYEQYF. CDR3 nucleotide sequence: TGTGCCAGCAGCTTAGATAGGGGGGCTCGAGGGACCTACGAGCAGTACTTC.

The genes are TRBV9 and TRBJ1-1; D is possibly TRBD1 (6 bases). Germline CDR1 SGDLS, CDR2 YYNGEE. The CDR3 spans 15 residues. Deletions cut 1 base from V and 4 bases from J, with 14 bases between. The CDR3 coding sequence is TGTGCCAGCAGCGTAAGAGGGGGTGAGGGCACTGAAGCTTTCTTT. This encodes CASSVRGGEGTEAFF.

The gene calls are TRBV25-1 and TRBJ2-7, with 10 bases lining up with TRBD2. CDR3 length: 13 amino acids. V trimming: 6 bases; J trimming: 6 bases; junction bases outside the gene matches: 5. The V gene's germline CDR1 is MGHDK and CDR2 SYGVNS. The CDR3 region is CASRAGGPGEQYF. Here the CDR3 DNA reads TGTGCCAGCAGAGCGGGAGGGCCAGGCGAGCAGTACTTC.

The V and J genes are TRBV9 and TRBJ2-6, with D possibly being TRBD2 (6 bases). Germline loops: CDR1 SGDLS, CDR2 YYNGEE. This CDR3 is 20 amino acids long. Trimming removed 3 bases from V and 0 bases from J, with 22 bases in between. The CDR3 sequence is CASSGGRVKAGNSGANVLTF. CDR3 coding DNA: TGTGCCAGCAGCGGAGGGCGGGTTAAAGCGGGTAACTCTGGGGCCAACGTCCTGACTTTC.

This clone was counted once. V gene TRBV29-1 combines with J gene TRBJ2-3, with 9 bases that match TRBD2. Germline trimming cut 6 bases from V and 5 bases from J; bases unmatched to any gene: 9. This CDR3 spans 14 amino acids. Per the germline V gene, CDR1 is SQVTM and CDR2 is ANQGSEA. The CDR3 loop reads CSVEPGLARDTQYF. The CDR3 DNA follows: TGCAGCGTGGAACCGGGACTAGCCAGAGATACGCAGTATTTT.

CDR3 protein: CASSPQGARGGEAFF. In DNA, the CDR3 is TGTGCCAGCAGCCCACAGGGTGCCAGAGGAGGTGAAGCTTTCTTT. The chain is built from TRBV28 and TRBJ1-1; TRBD1 is a possible D gene (6 bases). This CDR3 is built from 15 residues. With 6 bases removed from V and 7 bases from J, the gap between germline ends came to 21 bases. CDR1 is MDHEN and CDR2 is SYDVKM in the germline V gene.

This chain links TRBV4-1 with TRBJ1-5, with D perhaps matching TRBD1 (6 bases). V was trimmed by 2 bases and J by 3 bases, leaving 20 bases between them. Germline V lookup: CDR1 MGHRA, CDR2 YSYEKL. The CDR3 runs 18 residues. CDR3 protein: CASSQKQGGRDNNQPQHF. DNA of the CDR3: TGCGCCAGCAGCCAAAAACAGGGAGGCCGAGATAACAATCAGCCCCAGCATTTT.

The CDR3, as DNA: TGTGCCAGTAGTGCCGACGGGACACTTCGCGAGTACAATGAGCAGTTCTTC. Amino acids: CASSADGTLREYNEQFF. V is TRBV19 and J is TRBJ2-1; tentative D call: TRBD1 (6 bases). Per the germline V gene, CDR1 is LNHDA and CDR2 is SQIVND (reference sequence). The CDR3 consists of 17 residues. Between the trimmed V and J ends, which lost 5 bases and 4 bases, there was a span of 21 bases.

The rearrangement links TRBV7-9 to TRBJ1-5; a possible D gene is TRBD1 (5 bases). CDR1 and CDR2 (germline): SEHNR, FQNEAQ (reference sequence). The V end lost 1 base, the J end lost 2 bases, and 9 bases lay between the germline ends. This CDR3 has 15 amino acids. CDR3 bases: TGTGCCAGCAGCTTAGGGGACTATGGCAATCAGCCCCAGCATTTT. The encoded protein is CASSLGDYGNQPQHF.

The chain uses TRBV15 and TRBJ1-2; D not certain. The CDR3 covers 15 residues. Germline CDR1 LNHNV, CDR2 YYDKDF (reference sequence). Trimming pared 0 bases from V and 2 bases from J, leaving 10 bases between. CDR3 sequence (DNA): TGTGCCACCAGCAGAGATGGAGCCAACAACTATGGCTACACCTTC. This sequence encodes CATSRDGANNYGYTF. Full variable domain (outside the CDR3, taken from reference TRBV15 and TRBJ1-2): DAMVIQNPRYQVTQFGKPVTLSCSQTLNHNVMYWYQQKSSQAPKLLFHYYDKDFNNEADTPDNFQSRRPNTSFCFLDIRSPGLGDTAMYLCATSRDGANNYGYTFGSGTRLTVV.

The chain couples TRBV4-2 to TRBJ2-7; no clear D. The CDR3 is 13 residues long. CDR1 is LGHNA and CDR2 is YNFKEQ in the germline V gene. Deletions cut 3 bases from V and 3 bases from J, with 9 bases between. The CDR3 DNA reads TGTGCCAGCAGCCAGTTCGGGTTCTACGAGCAGTACTTC. Its translation is CASSQFGFYEQYF.